This entry lists 28 T cell receptor beta chains sequenced from one sample in a study of cytomegalovirus exposure and HLA in healthy donors. Clones were sequenced by immunoSEQ multiplex PCR, and TCRdb holds only the in-frame ones, with some missing. Here the sample spans some 200,000 clones, 75% to 95% being singletons. Sequencing was carried out using PBMCs. The receptors here all came from a woman aged 18-30 years in good health and CMV-seronegative.

This clone was picked up one time. The rearrangement uses TRBV7-3 and TRBJ2-3, with D unclear. CDR3 length: 12 residues. Germline V gene sequence: CDR1 SGHTA, CDR2 FQGTGA. V dropped 5 bases and J dropped 8 bases, with 11 bases sitting between them. CDR3 nucleotide sequence: TGTGCCAGCAGCCCTCCTAGTTCTACGCAGTATTTT. This translates into CASSPPSSTQYF.

V usage is TRBV19 and J usage is TRBJ1-5; 8 positions agree with TRBD1. CDR3 length equals 16 residues. Germline CDR1 reads LNHDA; CDR2 reads SQIVND (reference sequence). Losses at the gene ends were 4 bases for V and 0 bases for J; bases not matched to a gene: 5. In DNA, the CDR3 is TGTGCCAGTAGTACTCAGACAGGGGTTAGCAATCAGCCCCAGCATTTT. It codes for CASSTQTGVSNQPQHF.

The chain joins TRBV12-2 to TRBJ1-2; the table's D call, TRBD1, has no DNA check behind it. TRBV12-2 is a pseudogene segment. There are 15 residues in the CDR3. The CDR3 sequence: CASRLAGRKNYGYTF. CDR3 bases: TGTGCAAGTCGCTTAGCGGGGCGGAAAAACTATGGCTACACCTTC.

J is TRBJ2-3 and V is TRBV9, with 9 bases matching TRBD2. J was trimmed by 5 bases and V by 0 bases; bases with no gene match: 10. Germline V gene sequence: CDR1 SGDLS, CDR2 YYNGEE. This CDR3 contains 17 residues. CDR3 coding DNA: TGTGCCAGCAGCGTAGTTGGGGCTAGCGGGACGAAAGATACGCAGTATTTT. It codes for CASSVVGASGTKDTQYF.

The chain uses TRBV6-5 and TRBJ2-2, with 7 bases that match TRBD1. The CDR3 is 15 residues long. Germline V gene sequence: CDR1 MNHEY, CDR2 SVGAGI. V lost 6 bases, J lost 1 base, and 5 bases stayed unmatched. The chain's CDR3 is CASRGTDLNTGELFF. CDR3 in DNA: TGTGCCAGCAGGGGGACAGACCTGAACACCGGGGAGCTGTTTTTT.

This sequence joins TRBV19 and TRBJ1-2, with D possibly matching TRBD1 (6 bases). V lost 4 bases and J lost 4, with 13 bases in between. This CDR3 has 14 amino acids. Germline lookup yields CDR1 LNHDA and CDR2 SQIVND (reference sequence). CDR3 amino acids: CASSTSGEGYGYTF. For the CDR3, the DNA is TGTGCCAGTAGTACATCAGGGGAGGGCTATGGCTACACCTTC.

The chain couples TRBV4-1 to TRBJ2-2, with a tentative D call TRBD2 (5 bases). Germline CDR1 reads MGHRA; CDR2 reads YSYEKL. V lost 0 bases, J lost 6 bases, and 17 bases lay in between. The CDR3 is 17 residues long. The CDR3 reads CASSQEGSGIGAGELFF. The CDR3 region has the DNA TGCGCCAGCAGCCAAGAGGGATCCGGGATCGGAGCCGGGGAGCTGTTTTTT.

The J gene is TRBJ2-7, the V gene TRBV7-8; no firm D call. Germline CDR1 is SGHVS and CDR2 is FQNEAQ. V was clipped by 4 bases and J by 4 bases, with 11 bases between them. The CDR3 contains 13 residues. CDR3 nucleotide sequence: TGTGCCAGCAGCTACCAACGCGTGTACGAGCAGTACTTC. This encodes CASSYQRVYEQYF.

The chain carries TRBV28 and TRBJ1-5; D not resolved. Trimming removed 1 base from V and 4 bases from J, with 20 bases in between. Germline assignment: CDR1 MDHEN and CDR2 SYDVKM. CDR3 length equals 18 residues. The chain's CDR3 is CASSLSTLSWRPNQPQHF. The CDR3, as DNA: TGTGCCAGCAGTTTATCGACTCTGAGCTGGCGACCGAATCAGCCCCAGCATTTT.

CDR3 DNA: TGTGCCAGCATTGGGACAGCCAGCGGGTACGAGCAGTACTTC. Protein sequence: CASIGTASGYEQYF. This sequence joins TRBV2 and TRBJ2-7; perhaps TRBD1 as D (7 bases). Trimming pared 7 bases from V and 4 bases from J, leaving 17 bases between. This CDR3 spans 14 amino acids. The germline gives CDR1 SNHLY, CDR2 FYNNEI.

Concerning this clone itself: The sample contains more than one DNA sequence encoding this CDR3. V is TRBV9 and J is TRBJ2-7, with D perhaps matching TRBD1 (5 bases). CDR1 is SGDLS, CDR2 YYNGEE, per germline. This CDR3 region has 14 residues. The V end lost 0 bases, the J end lost 4 bases, and 11 bases lay between the germline ends. Here the CDR3 DNA reads TGTGCCAGCAGCGTAGGGCAGGGTGGTTACGAGCAGTACTTC. Translated: CASSVGQGGYEQYF.

The chain combines TRBV30 with TRBJ1-1, with 8 nucleotides matching TRBD1. This CDR3 is 14 amino acids long. The germline CDR1 and CDR2 sequences are GTSNPN and SVGIG (reference sequence). Germline trimming cut 3 bases from V and 6 bases from J; bases unmatched to any gene: 9. The CDR3 region is CAWRRADRGPEAFF. CDR3 coding DNA: TGTGCCTGGAGGCGAGCTGACAGGGGACCTGAAGCTTTCTTT.

The chain employs TRBV7-9 and TRBJ2-7, with D tentatively TRBD1 (5 bases). Per germline, CDR1 SEHNR and CDR2 FQNEAQ (reference sequence). The CDR3 runs 14 residues. The ends were cut back, 5 bases at V and 2 bases at J, with 13 bases in the middle. DNA of the CDR3: TGTGCCAGCAGCAACAGGATAGAGACCTACGAGCAGTACTTC. It specifies CASSNRIETYEQYF.

The CDR3 bases are TGCGCCAGCAGCCAAGTGTCGGGGTTCTGGACAGATACGCAGTATTTT. It yields the protein CASSQVSGFWTDTQYF. The chain employs TRBV4-1 and TRBJ2-3; D is perhaps TRBD2 (5 bases). Germline CDR1 and CDR2: MGHRA and YSYEKL. V lost 1 base, J lost 3 bases, and 14 bases lay in between. The CDR3 covers 16 residues.

The rearrangement uses TRBV10-1 and TRBJ1-2, with a tentative D call TRBD1 (5 bases). The CDR3 has 13 amino acids. The V gene lost 4 bases and the J gene lost 4 bases, with 10 bases spanning the gap. The germline V gene has CDR1 WNHNN and CDR2 SYGVQD (reference sequence). The CDR3: CASSATQGYGYTF. In DNA, the CDR3 is TGCGCCAGCAGTGCGACCCAGGGCTATGGCTACACCTTC.

The chain has TRBV13 and TRBJ2-4; TRBD1 might be the D (5 bases). CDR1 PRHDT and CDR2 FYEKMQ come from the germline V gene (reference sequence). Trimming stripped 2 bases from V and 4 bases from J, with 12 bases between. This CDR3 is built from 15 residues. The CDR3 region is CASSLQGWHKNIQYF. CDR3 in DNA: TGTGCCAGCAGCTTACAGGGATGGCATAAAAACATTCAGTACTTC.

The chain uses TRBV5-4 and TRBJ2-1; 10 nucleotides match TRBD1. Germline CDR1 reads SGHNT; CDR2 reads YYREEE (reference sequence). CDR3 size: 16 residues. Losses at the gene ends were 4 bases for V and 7 bases for J; bases not matched to a gene: 11. CDR3 nucleotide sequence: TGTGCCAGCAGCCTGCCCCGGGACAGGGGAAGGAATGAGCAGTTCTTC. Translated: CASSLPRDRGRNEQFF.

The V and J genes are TRBV28 and TRBJ2-2, with 10 bases aligning to TRBD1. This CDR3 is 17 amino acids long. Germline V gene lookup returns CDR1 MDHEN and CDR2 SYDVKM. V shed 0 bases, J shed 6 bases, and the junction held 7 bases outside the gene matches. Here the CDR3 reads CASSLWDLDRGPGELFF. CDR3 sequence (DNA): TGTGCCAGCAGTTTATGGGATCTCGACAGGGGGCCCGGGGAGCTGTTTTTT.

V usage is TRBV7-9 and J usage is TRBJ2-7; TRBD2 agrees at 7 bases. The CDR3 sequence is 17 residues long. With V trimmed by 3 bases and J by 3 bases, 14 bases remained unmatched. CDR1 is SEHNR, CDR2 FQNEAQ, per germline (reference sequence). The CDR3 DNA reads TGTGCCAGCAGCTTTATGAGCGCGGGAGTTAGACACTACGAGCAGTACTTC. Protein product: CASSFMSAGVRHYEQYF.

This sequence joins TRBV30 and TRBJ2-1; 7 nucleotides agree with TRBD2. With 4 bases clipped from V and 5 bases from J, the junction kept 8 bases outside the gene matches. There are 14 residues in the CDR3. Germline V lookup: CDR1 GTSNPN, CDR2 SVGIG (reference sequence). CDR3 DNA sequence: TGTGCCTGGATTTACGGGACTATACACAATGAGCAGTTCTTC. Protein product: CAWIYGTIHNEQFF.

The chain recombines TRBV6-5 with TRBJ2-2, with D hard to call. The CDR3 runs 16 residues. Trimming removed 2 bases from V and 0 bases from J, with 10 bases in between. CDR1 and CDR2 (germline): MNHEY, SVGAGI. In DNA, the CDR3 is TGTGCCAGCAGTTACGGGTCAGGCGCGAACACCGGGGAGCTGTTTTTT. As protein: CASSYGSGANTGELFF.

The V and J genes are TRBV5-4 and TRBJ1-2; D may be TRBD1 (5 bases). In germline, CDR1 is SGHNT, CDR2 YYREEE (reference sequence). V lost 1 base and J lost 2, with 12 bases in between. This CDR3 is 15 amino acids long. The CDR3 sequence: CASSLIGGDNYGYTF. Here the CDR3 DNA reads TGTGCCAGCAGCTTGATTGGAGGGGACAACTATGGCTACACCTTC.

This clone was observed a single time. The chain carries TRBV7-9 and TRBJ2-1; D is perhaps TRBD1 (6 bases). The germline V gene has CDR1 SEHNR and CDR2 FQNEAQ (reference sequence). Trimming removed 6 bases from V and 3 bases from J, with 15 bases in between. The length of the CDR3 is 15 residues. CDR3 protein: CASRYRTGIYNEQFF. The CDR3 DNA is TGTGCCAGCAGGTATCGTACAGGGATCTACAATGAGCAGTTCTTC.

J is TRBJ2-3 and V is TRBV19; 8 bases fit TRBD2. Unmatched junction bases numbered 14, after V lost 8 bases and J lost 4 bases. In germline, CDR1 is LNHDA, CDR2 SQIVND (reference sequence). The CDR3 contains 16 residues. The CDR3 region has the DNA TGTGCCAGTGAACCGCGGGGACCGGGAGGGGCAGATACGCAGTATTTT. Translation gives CASEPRGPGGADTQYF.

This clone was recorded only once. J is TRBJ1-1 and V is TRBV5-1; TRBD1 matches at 7 bases. From germline, CDR1 is SGHRS and CDR2 YFSETQ. Germline trimming cut 0 bases from V and 3 bases from J; bases unmatched to any gene: 8. The CDR3 totals 16 residues. The CDR3 loop is CASSLATDRADTEAFF. The CDR3 nucleotides read TGCGCCAGCAGCTTGGCCACCGACAGGGCGGACACTGAAGCTTTCTTT.

The chain is built from TRBV27 and TRBJ1-4, with a weak D call TRBD1 (5 bases). CDR3 size: 12 residues. The V and J ends lost 3 bases and 12 bases respectively, with 11 bases between them. CDR1 and CDR2 (germline): MNHEY, SMNVEV (reference sequence). The DNA of the CDR3 is TGTGCCAGCAGTTTTCCAGCGGGGGAACTGTTTTTT. It translates to CASSFPAGELFF.

V gene TRBV7-3 combines with J gene TRBJ2-1; 8 nucleotides agree with TRBD2. V lost 6 bases and J lost 5; bases outside the gene matches: 9. This CDR3 has 15 amino acids. From germline, CDR1 is SGHTA and CDR2 FQGTGA. DNA for the CDR3: TGTGCCAGCAGTAGGACCGGGACTAGGAACAATGAGCAGTTCTTC. It is translated as CASSRTGTRNNEQFF.

The rearrangement uses TRBV27 and TRBJ1-2; D not certain. Germline V CDR1 and CDR2: MNHEY, SMNVEV (reference sequence). V was pared by 2 bases and J by 0 bases, with 7 bases between. The CDR3 is 14 residues long. CDR3 sequence reads: CASSLRGSNYGYTF. The CDR3 DNA reads as TGTGCCAGCAGTTTACGGGGATCTAACTATGGCTACACCTTC.